These 30 T cell receptor beta chains were sequenced from one sample in a study of blood T cell repertoires in COVID-19. The protocol was immunoSEQ multiplex PCR, while the TCRdb copy is restricted to in-frame clones and leaves out a portion. The data hold about 180,000 clones, with approximately 89% observed a single time. Source material: PBMCs or T cells enriched from blood (not recorded which). The receptors stem from a man aged 35-49 years who had recovered from COVID-19.

The CDR3 sequence: CASSQDATGTNEKLFF. CDR3 bases: TGCGCCAGCAGCCAAGATGCGACTGGAACTAATGAAAAACTGTTTTTT. The chain is built from TRBV4-1 and TRBJ1-4; D gene unclear. Trimming took 0 bases from V and 1 from J, leaving 9 bases between them. Germline values: CDR1 MGHRA, CDR2 YSYEKL. The CDR3 length is 16 residues.

Comments on this clone: At the DNA level, this CDR3 is encoded by other sequences in the same sample as well. The chain links TRBV19 to TRBJ1-1; the D gene is possibly TRBD1 (5 bases). The CDR3 has 12 amino acids. Germline CDR1 LNHDA, CDR2 SQIVND (reference sequence). Trimming took 1 base from V and 8 from J, leaving 8 bases between them. CDR3 in amino acids: CASSIGQGEAFF. DNA for the CDR3: TGTGCCAGTAGTATAGGTCAGGGAGAAGCTTTCTTT.

V is TRBV19 and J is TRBJ2-2; D call uncertain. V was shortened by 3 bases and J by 7 bases, with 12 bases between the two germline ends. This CDR3 contains 14 residues. Germline CDR1 reads LNHDA; CDR2 reads SQIVND (reference sequence). The CDR3 region is CASSIRLINGELFF. In DNA form, the CDR3 reads TGTGCCAGTAGTATTCGACTTATAAACGGGGAGCTGTTTTTT.

The count of this clone is one. This chain joins TRBV5-1 and TRBJ1-1; D might be TRBD1 (5 bases). Looked up from germline, CDR1 is SGHRS and CDR2 is YFSETQ. The CDR3 extends over 15 amino acids. V was clipped by 5 bases and J by 4 bases, with 18 bases between them. For the CDR3, the DNA is TGCGCCAGCAGGCGATGGGGGGACTCGGGCACTGAAGCTTTCTTT. Translating gives CASRRWGDSGTEAFF.

This clone was detected only once. V is TRBV15 and J is TRBJ2-5; 7 positions agree with TRBD2. The CDR3 spans 16 residues. Germline CDR1 LNHNV, CDR2 YYDKDF (reference sequence). V lost 1 base, J lost 1 base, and 6 bases stayed unmatched. CDR3 protein: CATSRVGASGQETQYF. Here the CDR3 DNA reads TGTGCCACCAGCAGAGTCGGGGCTAGCGGCCAAGAGACCCAGTACTTC.

The V and J genes are TRBV6-1 and TRBJ2-1, with D uncertain. The CDR3 covers 12 residues. V lost 1 base to trimming and J lost 10 bases, with 8 bases between them. Germline V CDR1 and CDR2: MNHNS, SASEGT. The CDR3 bases are TGTGCCAGCAGTGAAGTAGTACGCGAGCAGTTCTTC. This gives the protein CASSEVVREQFF.

The chain links TRBV12-5 to TRBJ2-1, with D possibly matching TRBD1 (5 bases). The V end was cut by 2 bases, the J end by 15 bases, with 23 bases between. The CDR3 length is 15 residues. Germline V lookup: CDR1 LGHNT, CDR2 FRNRAP. CDR3 region: CASGLSGLGTLVGFF. The CDR3, as DNA: TGTGCTAGTGGTTTGTCAGGGTTAGGAACCCTGGTAGGGTTCTTC.

This sequence joins TRBV6-4 and TRBJ2-2; 9 bases are a match to TRBD1. Germline CDR1 MRHNA, CDR2 SNTAGT. The V and J ends lost 4 bases and 3 bases, in that order; junction bases with no gene match: 3. This CDR3 is built from 15 residues. The CDR3 region is CASSAGTGHTGELFF. The CDR3 DNA sequence: TGTGCCAGCAGTGCCGGGACAGGGCACACCGGGGAGCTGTTTTTT.

The V call is TRBV5-6, the J call TRBJ2-7; tentative D call: TRBD1 (6 bases). Trimming took off 4 bases at V and 3 bases at J, with 14 bases between the two ends. Germline-derived CDR1 and CDR2 are SGHDT and YYEEEE. This CDR3 has 14 residues. In DNA form, the CDR3 reads TGTGCCAGCAGCCTCCGGACAGTGGGCTACGAGCAGTACTTC. Translating it yields CASSLRTVGYEQYF.

A note on this clone: This CDR3 is also generated by other DNA sequences in the sample. The chain recombines TRBV6-5 with TRBJ1-5, with D possibly TRBD1 on 6 matching bases. The CDR3 covers 14 residues. Germline V gene data show CDR1 as MNHEY and CDR2 as SVGAGI. V dropped 6 bases and J dropped 1 base, with 10 bases sitting between them. CDR3 DNA: TGTGCCAGCAGGCCCACAGGGAGCAATCAGCCCCAGCATTTT. It specifies CASRPTGSNQPQHF.

The gene calls are TRBV6-6 and TRBJ2-7; 7 bases line up with TRBD1. Germline V gives CDR1 MNHNY, CDR2 SVGAGI (reference sequence). V gave up 10 bases and J gave up 2 bases; unmatched junction bases: 5. This CDR3 is built from 12 residues. For the CDR3, the DNA is TGTGCCACCCGACAGGGCCCCTACGAGCAGTACTTC. It codes for CATRQGPYEQYF.

This clone was observed a few times. The chain links TRBV4-1 to TRBJ1-2, with 11 positions matching TRBD1. From germline, CDR1 is MGHRA and CDR2 YSYEKL. V lost 3 bases and J lost 4; bases outside the gene matches: 7. The CDR3 contains 16 residues. The CDR3 coding sequence is TGCGCCAGCAGCCACCCTTCGGGGACAGGGGGCTATGGCTACACCTTC. Residues: CASSHPSGTGGYGYTF.

The chain carries TRBV14 and TRBJ2-4; the D is unclear. The CDR3 loop spans 16 amino acids. CDR1 and CDR2 from the germline V gene are SGHDN and FVKESK. The ends were cut back, 1 base at V and 2 bases at J, with 12 bases in the middle. The CDR3 loop reads CASSQANSPTKNIQYF. As DNA, the CDR3 is TGTGCCAGCAGCCAAGCTAACAGCCCTACCAAAAACATTCAGTACTTC. The whole variable domain, remainder taken from reference TRBV14 and TRBJ2-4, is EAGVTQFPSHSVIEKGQTVTLRCDPISGHDNLYWYRRVMGKEIKFLLHFVKESKQDESGMPNNRFLAERTGGTYSTLKVQPAELEDSGVYFCASSQANSPTKNIQYFGAGTRLSVL.

This clone was seen a single time. The V gene is TRBV5-8, the J gene TRBJ1-5; D uncertain. V lost 3 bases, J lost 5 bases, and 12 bases lay in between. The germline V gene encodes CDR1 SGHTS and CDR2 YDEGEE. This CDR3 region has 14 residues. For the CDR3, the DNA is TGTGCCAGCAGCTCGGCCAGGTCCGATCAGCCCCAGCATTTT. Translated: CASSSARSDQPQHF. Full variable domain (remainder filled in from reference TRBV5-8 and TRBJ1-5): EAGVTQSPTHLIKTRGQQATLRCSPISGHTSVYWYQQALGLGLQFLLWYDEGEERNRGNFPPRFSGRQFPNYSSELNVNALELEDSALYLCASSSARSDQPQHFGDGTRLSIL.

J is TRBJ1-5 and V is TRBV6-5; a possible D gene is TRBD1 (6 bases). The V end was cut by 1 base, the J end by 3 bases, with 10 bases between. CDR1 and CDR2 from the germline V gene are MNHEY and SVGAGI. The CDR3 loop spans 15 amino acids. The CDR3 protein is CASSYLDSNNQPQHF. CDR3 nucleotides: TGTGCCAGCAGTTACTTGGACAGCAACAATCAGCCCCAGCATTTT.

The chain links TRBV9 to TRBJ1-2, with D possibly TRBD1 on 6 matching bases. The CDR3 consists of 13 residues. The ends were cut back, 2 bases at V and 6 bases at J, with 11 bases in the middle. The germline V gene encodes CDR1 SGDLS and CDR2 YYNGEE. The CDR3 DNA reads as TGTGCCAGCAGCGTCAGGACAGAAGATGGCTACACCTTC. This translates into CASSVRTEDGYTF.

This sequence joins TRBV11-2 and TRBJ1-2; D remains unclear. Germline V CDR1 and CDR2: SGHAT, FQNNGV. The CDR3 covers 18 residues. The V gene lost 5 bases and the J gene lost 2 bases, with 24 bases spanning the gap. CDR3: CASSRTTRQAAFNYGYTF. The CDR3 DNA reads as TGTGCCAGCAGCCGTACCACCAGACAAGCCGCCTTCAACTATGGCTACACCTTC. The variable domain in full, with the rest retrieved from reference TRBV11-2 and TRBJ1-2, is EAGVAQSPRYKIIEKRQSVAFWCNPISGHATLYWYQQILGQGPKLLIQFQNNGVVDDSQLPKDRFSAERLKGVDSTLKIQPAKLEDSAVYLCASSRTTRQAAFNYGYTFGSGTRLTVV.

The chain joins TRBV12-3 or TRBV12-4 to TRBJ2-2; D gene uncertain. The CDR3 is made up of 11 amino acids. V was trimmed by 5 bases and J by 7 bases, leaving 5 bases between them. The CDR3: CASSPLGELFF. CDR3 coding DNA: TGTGCCAGCAGTCCCCTCGGGGAGCTGTTTTTT.

The chain combines TRBV2 with TRBJ1-2, with 7 bases lining up with TRBD1. Trimming took 11 bases from V and 0 from J; bases not matched to a gene: 0. CDR3 length: 11 amino acids. The germline V gene has CDR1 SNHLY and CDR2 FYNNEI. This chain's CDR3 is CAGTANYGYTF. CDR3 sequence (DNA): TGTGCCGGGACAGCTAACTATGGCTACACCTTC.

The chain is built from TRBV30 and TRBJ1-2; D is unresolved. Trimming removed 0 bases at V and 7 bases at J, with 15 bases between. This CDR3 spans 14 amino acids. Per the germline V gene, CDR1 is GTSNPN and CDR2 is SVGIG (reference sequence). The CDR3 sequence: CAWSVHGVFGGYTF. CDR3 bases: TGTGCCTGGAGTGTCCACGGGGTGTTCGGTGGCTACACCTTC.

The chain recombines TRBV3-1 (or the pseudogene TRBV3-2) with TRBJ2-1, with 8 bases matching TRBD2. The germline gives CDR1 LGHDT, CDR2 YNNKEL (reference sequence). This CDR3 is 18 amino acids long. V lost 0 bases, J lost 2 bases, and 9 bases stayed unmatched. DNA for the CDR3: TGTGCCAGCAGCCAAGATACTCTGTCAGCGGGGGCCTACAATGAGCAGTTCTTC. Translating gives CASSQDTLSAGAYNEQFF.

V usage is TRBV2 and J usage is TRBJ2-2, with 9 positions matching TRBD1. CDR1 SNHLY and CDR2 FYNNEI come from the germline V gene. With 6 bases clipped from V and 5 bases from J, the junction kept 7 bases outside the gene matches. The CDR3 is made up of 15 amino acids. The CDR3 DNA is TGTGCCAGCAGCCCGAGGACAGGGGTAACCGGGGAGCTGTTTTTT. The encoded protein is CASSPRTGVTGELFF.

The V gene is TRBV11-2, the J gene TRBJ2-2; 10 bases fit TRBD1. Germline V gives CDR1 SGHAT, CDR2 FQNNGV. The CDR3 runs to 17 residues. The V gene end was trimmed by 1 base and the J gene end by 3 bases; junction bases not matched to a gene: 5. DNA for the CDR3: TGTGCCAGCAGCTTAGCTTGGGACAGGGGTGACACCGGGGAGCTGTTTTTT. Its protein is CASSLAWDRGDTGELFF.

The sample holds one count of this clone. V is TRBV2 and J is TRBJ2-2; D is ambiguous. V lost 7 bases and J 1 base, leaving 16 bases between the germline ends. Germline V gene data show CDR1 as SNHLY and CDR2 as FYNNEI. This CDR3 contains 16 residues. The CDR3 sequence is CASTEEHTLNTGELFF. Written as DNA, the CDR3 is TGTGCCAGCACCGAAGAGCATACCTTGAACACCGGGGAGCTGTTTTTT.

The gene calls are TRBV24-1 and TRBJ1-2; tentative D call: TRBD1 (6 bases). Germline V CDR1 and CDR2: KGHDR, SFDVKD. V was cut by 4 bases and J by 4 bases, with 12 bases left in between. There are 14 residues in the CDR3. CDR3: CATSDKMDSYGYTF. DNA of the CDR3: TGTGCCACCAGTGACAAGATGGACAGCTATGGCTACACCTTC.

This clone was detected only a few times. CDR3 nucleotide sequence: TGTGCCAGCAGTTTATGGGGGACAGGGGGCTCCTACGAGCAGTACTTC. It specifies CASSLWGTGGSYEQYF. The chain links TRBV28 to TRBJ2-7, with TRBD1 matching 11 bases. The CDR3 sequence is 16 residues long. With 0 bases clipped from V and 0 bases from J, the junction kept 1 base outside the gene matches. Germline loops: CDR1 MDHEN, CDR2 SYDVKM. The whole variable domain, filled in from reference TRBV28 and TRBJ2-7, reads DVKVTQSSRYLVKRTGEKVFLECVQDMDHENMFWYRQDPGLGLRLIYFSYDVKMKEKGDIPEGYSVSREKKERFSLILESASTNQTSMYLCASSLWGTGGSYEQYFGPGTRLTVT.

This chain joins TRBV6-5 and TRBJ1-2; TRBD1 aligns across 9 bases. Germline CDR1 is MNHEY and CDR2 is SVGAGI. CDR3 length: 11 amino acids. J was trimmed by 8 bases and V by 10 bases; bases with no gene match: 5. As DNA, the CDR3 is TGTGCCATTTGGACAGGGGAAGGCTACACCTTC. Its translation: CAIWTGEGYTF.

The rearrangement uses TRBV2 and TRBJ1-1; TRBD1 is a possible D gene (6 bases). V gave up 7 bases and J gave up 2 bases, with 11 bases separating them. This CDR3 region has 13 residues. The germline gives CDR1 SNHLY, CDR2 FYNNEI. CDR3 sequence (DNA): TGTGCCAGCACCTCGGGGACAAACACTGAAGCTTTCTTT. Translated, it gives CASTSGTNTEAFF.

The CDR3 loop reads CACPGQGRPGELFF. In nucleotides, the CDR3 is TGTGCCTGCCCGGGACAGGGTCGACCCGGGGAGCTGTTTTTT. The chain couples TRBV30 to TRBJ2-2, with 9 nucleotides matching TRBD1. CDR1 is GTSNPN and CDR2 is SVGIG in the germline V gene (reference sequence). The CDR3 totals 14 residues. Germline trimming cut 6 bases from V and 6 bases from J; bases unmatched to any gene: 8. Together with reference TRBV30 and TRBJ2-2, the CDR3 gives the full variable domain: SQTIHQWPATLVQPVGSPLSLECTVEGTSNPNLYWYRQAAGRGLQLLFYSVGIGQISSEVPQNLSASRPQDRQFILSSKKLLLSDSGFYLCACPGQGRPGELFFGEGSRLTVL.

V is TRBV5-6 and J is TRBJ2-7; D unresolved. Germline CDR1 is SGHDT and CDR2 is YYEEEE. With 4 bases removed from V and 3 bases from J, the gap between germline ends came to 11 bases. This CDR3 region has 13 residues. The DNA for the CDR3 is TGTGCCAGCAGCCCACAACCCCTCTACGAGCAGTACTTC. It yields the protein CASSPQPLYEQYF.